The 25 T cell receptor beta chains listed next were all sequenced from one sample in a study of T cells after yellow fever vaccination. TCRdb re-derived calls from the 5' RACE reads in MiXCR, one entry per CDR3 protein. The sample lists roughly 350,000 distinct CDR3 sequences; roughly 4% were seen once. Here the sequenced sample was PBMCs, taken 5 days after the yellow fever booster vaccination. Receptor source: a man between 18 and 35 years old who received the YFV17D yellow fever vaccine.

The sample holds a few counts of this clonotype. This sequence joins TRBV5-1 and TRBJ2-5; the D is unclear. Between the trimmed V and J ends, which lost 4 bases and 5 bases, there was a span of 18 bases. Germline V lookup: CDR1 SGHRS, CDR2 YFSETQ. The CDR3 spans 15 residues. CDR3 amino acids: CASSNDPNAMETQYF. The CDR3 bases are TGCGCCAGCAGCAACGACCCAAACGCCATGGAGACCCAGTACTTC.

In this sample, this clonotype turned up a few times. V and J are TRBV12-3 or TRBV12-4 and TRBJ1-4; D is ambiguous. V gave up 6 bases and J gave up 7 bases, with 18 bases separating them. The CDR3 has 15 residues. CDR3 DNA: TGTGCCAGCAGCGACCCGAGGGTCTTGGGTGAAAAACTGTTTTTT. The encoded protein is CASSDPRVLGEKLFF.

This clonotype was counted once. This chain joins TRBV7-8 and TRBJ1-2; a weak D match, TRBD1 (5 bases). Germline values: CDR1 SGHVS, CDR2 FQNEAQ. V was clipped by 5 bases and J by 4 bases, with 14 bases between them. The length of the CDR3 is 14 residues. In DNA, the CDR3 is TGTGCCAGCAGCCCCCGGGAGGGACCCTATGGCTACACCTTC. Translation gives CASSPREGPYGYTF.

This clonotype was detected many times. CDR3 coding DNA: TGCAGTGCCCCCGACAGGGTTAGAAACGAGCAGTACTTC. Translated: CSAPDRVRNEQYF. The chain is built from TRBV20-1 and TRBJ2-7, with TRBD1 matching 7 bases. Germline CDR1 is DFQATT and CDR2 is SNEGSKA (reference sequence). The V segment lost 6 bases and the J segment 5 bases; nucleotides outside the gene matches: 10. The CDR3 totals 13 residues.

CDR3 coding DNA: TGTGCCAGCAGTTATAGCAGCAATCAGCCCCAGCATTTT. It codes for CASSYSSNQPQHF. The chain combines TRBV6-5 with TRBJ1-5; D not resolved. The V and J ends lost 3 bases and 1 base respectively, with 4 bases between them. In germline, CDR1 is MNHEY, CDR2 SVGAGI. This CDR3 is built from 13 residues.

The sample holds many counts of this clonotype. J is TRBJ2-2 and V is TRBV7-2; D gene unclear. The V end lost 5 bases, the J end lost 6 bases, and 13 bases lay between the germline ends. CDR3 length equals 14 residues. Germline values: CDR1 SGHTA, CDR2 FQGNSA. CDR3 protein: CASSPQTGAGELFF. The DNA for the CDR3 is TGTGCCAGCAGCCCACAGACTGGGGCCGGGGAGCTGTTTTTT.

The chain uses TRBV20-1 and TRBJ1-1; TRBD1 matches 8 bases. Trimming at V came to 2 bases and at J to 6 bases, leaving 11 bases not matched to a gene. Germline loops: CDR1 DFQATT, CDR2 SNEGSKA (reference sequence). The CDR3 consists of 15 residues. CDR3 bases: TGCAGTGCTAGACGGGCCAACAGGGGGAAGTCTGAAGCTTTCTTT. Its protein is CSARRANRGKSEAFF.

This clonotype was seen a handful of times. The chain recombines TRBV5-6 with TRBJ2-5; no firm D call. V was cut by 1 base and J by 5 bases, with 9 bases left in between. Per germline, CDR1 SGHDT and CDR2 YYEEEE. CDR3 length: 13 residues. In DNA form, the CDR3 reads TGTGCCAGCAGCTTGCCGGCTCGGGAGACCCAGTACTTC. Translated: CASSLPARETQYF.

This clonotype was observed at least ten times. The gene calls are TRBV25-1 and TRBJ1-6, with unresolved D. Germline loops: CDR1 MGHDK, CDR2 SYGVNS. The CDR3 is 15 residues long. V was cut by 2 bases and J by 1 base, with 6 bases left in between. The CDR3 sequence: CASSEKDSYNSPLHF. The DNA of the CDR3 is TGTGCCAGCAGTGAAAAGGATTCCTATAATTCACCCCTCCACTTT. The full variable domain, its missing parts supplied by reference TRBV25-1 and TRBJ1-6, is EADIYQTPRYLVIGTGKKITLECSQTMGHDKMYWYQQDPGMELHLIHYSYGVNSTEKGDLSSESTVSRIRTEHFPLTLESARPSHTSQYLCASSEKDSYNSPLHFGNGTRLTVT.

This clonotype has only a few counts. The CDR3 nucleotides are TGTGCCAGCAGCCAAGCACCCGGGACAGACCTAAACATTCAGTACTTC. Protein: CASSQAPGTDLNIQYF. The J gene is TRBJ2-4, the V gene TRBV7-9; 7 bases are shared with TRBD1. This CDR3 spans 16 amino acids. CDR1 is SEHNR and CDR2 is FQNEAQ in the germline V gene (reference sequence). The V segment lost 5 bases and the J segment 6 bases; nucleotides outside the gene matches: 13.

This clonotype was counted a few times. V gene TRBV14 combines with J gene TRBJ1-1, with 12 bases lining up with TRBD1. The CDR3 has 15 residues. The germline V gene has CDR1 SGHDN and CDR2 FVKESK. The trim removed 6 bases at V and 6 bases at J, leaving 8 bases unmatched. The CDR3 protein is CASSGTGQGAPEAFF. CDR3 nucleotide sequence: TGTGCCAGCAGTGGCACGGGACAGGGGGCCCCTGAAGCTTTCTTT.

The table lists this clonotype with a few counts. The CDR3 loop is CASSQDGGTVNQPQHF. The CDR3 nucleotides read TGTGCCAGCAGCCAAGATGGCGGGACAGTCAATCAGCCCCAGCATTTT. This sequence joins TRBV3-1 and TRBJ1-5, with 7 bases identical to TRBD1. The CDR3 is 16 amino acids. CDR1 is LGHDT, CDR2 YNNKEL, per germline (reference sequence). J lost 3 bases, V lost 0 bases, and 5 bases had no gene match.

The CDR3 region is CASSRLTGAHTHEQFF. For the CDR3, the DNA is TGTGCCAGCAGCCGTCTAACGGGGGCGCATACTCATGAGCAGTTCTTC. The V call is TRBV5-4, the J call TRBJ2-1, with D possibly being TRBD1 or TRBD2 (6 bases each). The CDR3 extends over 16 amino acids. Trimming removed 4 bases at V and 8 bases at J, with 22 bases between. Per the germline V gene, CDR1 is SGHNT and CDR2 is YYREEE (reference sequence). Full variable domain (outside the CDR3, taken from reference TRBV5-4 and TRBJ2-1): ETGVTQSPTHLIKTRGQQVTLRCSSQSGHNTVSWYQQALGQGPQFIFQYYREEENGRGNFPPRFSGLQFPNYSSELNVNALELDDSALYLCASSRLTGAHTHEQFFGPGTRLTVL.

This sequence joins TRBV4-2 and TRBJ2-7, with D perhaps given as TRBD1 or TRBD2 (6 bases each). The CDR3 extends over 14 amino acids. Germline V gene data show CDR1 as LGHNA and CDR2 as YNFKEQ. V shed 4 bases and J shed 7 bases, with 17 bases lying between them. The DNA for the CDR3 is TGTGCCAGCAGCCTCGACGGGGGACACAGGGAGCAGTACGTC. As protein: CASSLDGGHREQYV.

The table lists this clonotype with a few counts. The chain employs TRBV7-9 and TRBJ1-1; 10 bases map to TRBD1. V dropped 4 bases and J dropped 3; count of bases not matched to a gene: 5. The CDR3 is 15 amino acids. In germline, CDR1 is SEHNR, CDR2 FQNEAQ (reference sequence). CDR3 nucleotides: TGTGCCAGCAGCTACGGGGACAGGGGACACACTGAAGCTTTCTTT. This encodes CASSYGDRGHTEAFF.

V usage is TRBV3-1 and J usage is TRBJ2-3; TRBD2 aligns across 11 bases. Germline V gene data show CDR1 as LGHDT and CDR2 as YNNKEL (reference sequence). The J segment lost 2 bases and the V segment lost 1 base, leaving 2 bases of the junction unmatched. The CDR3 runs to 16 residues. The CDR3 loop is CASSQGTSGYTDTQYF. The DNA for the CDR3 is TGTGCCAGCAGCCAAGGGACTAGCGGGTACACAGATACGCAGTATTTT.

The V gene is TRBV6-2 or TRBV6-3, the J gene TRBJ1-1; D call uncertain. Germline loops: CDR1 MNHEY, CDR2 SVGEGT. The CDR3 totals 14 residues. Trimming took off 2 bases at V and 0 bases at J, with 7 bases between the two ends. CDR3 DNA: TGTGCCAGCAGTTACAGAACTATGAACACTGAAGCTTTCTTT. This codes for CASSYRTMNTEAFF.

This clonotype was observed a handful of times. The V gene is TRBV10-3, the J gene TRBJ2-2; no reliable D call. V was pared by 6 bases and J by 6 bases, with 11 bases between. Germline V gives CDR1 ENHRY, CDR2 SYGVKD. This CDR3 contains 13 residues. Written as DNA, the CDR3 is TGTGCCATCAGCCCCCGACTCTCCGGGGAGCTGTTTTTT. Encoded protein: CAISPRLSGELFF.

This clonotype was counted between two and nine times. The CDR3 nucleotides read TGCGCCAGCAGCTCGGACAGGGCCACAGATACGCAGTATTTT. Amino acid sequence: CASSSDRATDTQYF. This chain uses TRBV5-1 with TRBJ2-3, with 8 positions matching TRBD1. CDR1 is SGHRS and CDR2 is YFSETQ in the germline V gene. The CDR3 has 14 residues. V trimming: 3 bases; J trimming: 2 bases; junction bases outside the gene matches: 2.

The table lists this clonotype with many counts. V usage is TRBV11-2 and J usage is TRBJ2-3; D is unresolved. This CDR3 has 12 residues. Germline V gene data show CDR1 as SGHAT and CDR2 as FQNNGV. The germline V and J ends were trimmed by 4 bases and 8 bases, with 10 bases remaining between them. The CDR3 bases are TGTGCCAGCAGCTCCCTGATGGGTACGCAGTATTTT. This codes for CASSSLMGTQYF.

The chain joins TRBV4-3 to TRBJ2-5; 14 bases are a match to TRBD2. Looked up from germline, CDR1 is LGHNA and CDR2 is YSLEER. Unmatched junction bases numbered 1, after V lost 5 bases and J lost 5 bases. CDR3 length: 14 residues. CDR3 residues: CASSWTSGGETQYF. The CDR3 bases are TGCGCCAGCAGCTGGACTAGCGGGGGGGAGACCCAGTACTTC.

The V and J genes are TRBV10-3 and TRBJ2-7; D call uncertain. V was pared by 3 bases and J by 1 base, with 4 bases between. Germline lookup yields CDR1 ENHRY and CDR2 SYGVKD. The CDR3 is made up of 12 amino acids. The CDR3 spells CAISDLSYEQYV. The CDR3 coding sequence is TGTGCCATCAGTGATCTTTCCTACGAGCAGTACGTC.

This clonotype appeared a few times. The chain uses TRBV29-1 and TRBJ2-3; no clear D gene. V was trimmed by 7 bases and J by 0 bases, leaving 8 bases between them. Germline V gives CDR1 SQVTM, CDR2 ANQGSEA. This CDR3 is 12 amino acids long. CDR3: CSAGASTDTQYF. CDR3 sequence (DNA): TGCAGCGCTGGTGCTAGCACAGATACGCAGTATTTT.

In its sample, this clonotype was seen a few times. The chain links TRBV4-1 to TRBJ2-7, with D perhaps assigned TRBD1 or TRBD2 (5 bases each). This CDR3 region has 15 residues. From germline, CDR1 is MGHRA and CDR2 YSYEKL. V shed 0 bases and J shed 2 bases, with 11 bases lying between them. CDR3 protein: CASSQDGTEPYEQYF. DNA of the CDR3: TGCGCCAGCAGCCAAGATGGGACGGAACCCTACGAGCAGTACTTC.

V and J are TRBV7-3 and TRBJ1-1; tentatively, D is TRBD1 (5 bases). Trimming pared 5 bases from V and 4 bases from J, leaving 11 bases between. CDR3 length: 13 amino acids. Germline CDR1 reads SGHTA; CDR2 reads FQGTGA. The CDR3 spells CASSRAGGTEAFF. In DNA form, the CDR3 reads TGTGCCAGCAGCCGTGCCGGGGGCACTGAAGCTTTCTTT.